The 24 T cell receptor beta chains in this list originate from one sample, sequenced in a study of chemoradiotherapy in HPV16-positive cancers. Sequencing was performed with immunoSEQ multiplex PCR; in TCRdb, only in-frame clones are kept and a portion is missing. The table lists a few thousand clones, about four fifths of them singletons. Sampling took place from a patient who underwent chemoradiotherapy. These receptors were taken from a human donor with HPV-associated anogenital cancer.

A few counts support this clone. The V call is TRBV5-1, the J call TRBJ2-5, with D perhaps being TRBD1 or TRBD2 (5 bases each). The length of the CDR3 is 15 residues. Looked up from germline, CDR1 is SGHRS and CDR2 is YFSETQ. Trimming left V 1 base short and J 1 base short, with 11 bases between. CDR3 region: CASSLMTGPQETQYF. CDR3 nucleotides: TGCGCCAGCAGCTTGATGACGGGACCCCAAGAGACCCAGTACTTC.

The CDR3 loop is CASSEAGYGYTF. Written as DNA, the CDR3 is TGTGCCAGCAGCGAGGCAGGTTATGGCTACACCTTC. The V gene is TRBV2, the J gene TRBJ1-2, with D uncertain. The CDR3 sequence is 12 residues long. CDR1 and CDR2 from the germline V gene are SNHLY and FYNNEI. V lost 6 bases to trimming and J lost 5 bases, with 10 bases between them.

The V gene is TRBV9, the J gene TRBJ2-3, with D unclear. Germline V lookup: CDR1 SGDLS, CDR2 YYNGEE. V lost 0 bases and J lost 2, with 7 bases in between. This CDR3 is built from 14 residues. This chain's CDR3 is CASSVGITTDTQYF. DNA for the CDR3: TGTGCCAGCAGCGTAGGGATTACCACAGATACGCAGTATTTT. The whole variable domain, remainder taken from reference TRBV9 and TRBJ2-3, is DSGVTQTPKHLITATGQRVTLRCSPRSGDLSVYWYQQSLDQGLQFLIQYYNGEERAKGNILERFSAQQFPDLHSELNLSSLELGDSALYFCASSVGITTDTQYFGPGTRLTVL.

The V call is TRBV2, the J call TRBJ2-7; TRBD2 agrees at 16 bases. After removal of 8 bases from V and 1 base from J, the junction contained 5 bases not matched to a gene. The germline V gene has CDR1 SNHLY and CDR2 FYNNEI. CDR3 size: 16 residues. The DNA for the CDR3 is TGTGCCAGCTATCCGGGACTAGCGGGAGGGTCCTACGAGCAGTACTTC. Protein: CASYPGLAGGSYEQYF. Looking up the rest from reference TRBV2 and TRBJ2-7 gives the full variable domain: EPEVTQTPSHQVTQMGQEVILRCVPISNHLYFYWYRQILGQKVEFLVSFYNNEISEKSEIFDDQFSVERPDGSNFTLKIRSTKLEDSAMYFCASYPGLAGGSYEQYFGPGTRLTVT.

The rearrangement links TRBV4-1 to TRBJ2-3; the D is unclear. Germline CDR1 and CDR2: MGHRA and YSYEKL. The CDR3 runs to 16 residues. Trimming left V 4 bases short and J 0 bases short, with 14 bases between. Written as DNA, the CDR3 is TGCGCCAGCAGCCCCCTCCCCGGGCCTAGCACAGATACGCAGTATTTT. This gives the protein CASSPLPGPSTDTQYF.

V and J are TRBV28 and TRBJ2-7; no definite D call. This CDR3 is 14 amino acids long. V dropped 2 bases and J dropped 5 bases, with 13 bases sitting between them. The germline CDR1 and CDR2 sequences are MDHEN and SYDVKM. The CDR3 protein is CASSLEILADEQYF. The CDR3 DNA is TGTGCCAGCAGTTTAGAAATCTTGGCGGACGAGCAGTACTTC.

The J gene is TRBJ1-2, the V gene TRBV5-1; 10 nucleotides line up with TRBD1. The CDR3 has 15 amino acids. Germline values: CDR1 SGHRS, CDR2 YFSETQ. J was trimmed by 1 base and V by 7 bases; bases with no gene match: 7. CDR3 coding DNA: TGCGCCAGCGCCATCGGGACAGGGGTTAACTATGGCTACACCTTC. This translates into CASAIGTGVNYGYTF.

The rearrangement links TRBV7-6 to TRBJ2-3, with 7 bases identical to TRBD2. J gave up 4 bases and V 4 bases, and 5 bases lay outside the gene matches. The CDR3 has 14 amino acids. Germline V CDR1 and CDR2: SGHVS, FNYEAQ. The CDR3 loop is CASSSGGGADTQYF. The CDR3 DNA reads TGTGCCAGCAGCTCAGGCGGGGGTGCAGATACGCAGTATTTT.

The J gene is TRBJ1-3, the V gene TRBV10-3; TRBD1 agrees at 12 bases. With 5 bases clipped from V and 2 bases from J, the junction kept 7 bases outside the gene matches. Germline assignment: CDR1 ENHRY and CDR2 SYGVKD. This CDR3 has 17 residues. The CDR3 DNA sequence: TGTGCCATCAGTCGGGACAGGGGGCTCGGAACTGGAAACACCATATATTTT. It yields the protein CAISRDRGLGTGNTIYF.

The J gene is TRBJ1-2, the V gene TRBV7-2; TRBD1 matches at 7 bases. Trimming took 5 bases from V and 8 from J; bases not matched to a gene: 8. CDR1 is SGHTA and CDR2 is FQGNSA in the germline V gene. The CDR3 consists of 13 residues. The CDR3 region is CASSLDRVSGYTF. CDR3 DNA: TGTGCCAGCAGCCTCGACAGGGTATCCGGCTACACCTTC.

The rearrangement links TRBV6-1 to TRBJ2-5, with a weak D call TRBD2 (6 bases). This CDR3 is 14 amino acids long. Trimming cost V 3 bases and J 7 bases, with 15 bases left between them. CDR1 MNHNS and CDR2 SASEGT come from the germline V gene. Written as DNA, the CDR3 is TGTGCCAGCAGTGACCCTAGAGGAGGGTCGACCCAGTACTTC. Translated: CASSDPRGGSTQYF.

This clone was detected only once. J is TRBJ2-6 and V is TRBV19, with D possibly matching TRBD2 (6 bases). Germline assignment: CDR1 LNHDA and CDR2 SQIVND (reference sequence). V was pared by 10 bases and J by 0 bases, with 13 bases between. The CDR3 covers 15 residues. CDR3 residues: CATRDSGSGANVLTF. Written as DNA, the CDR3 is TGTGCCACTAGGGACTCAGGCTCTGGGGCCAACGTCCTGACTTTC.

V and J are TRBV7-9 and TRBJ2-5; D possibly matches TRBD1 or TRBD2 (5 bases each). V lost 5 bases and J lost 2, with 12 bases in between. Looked up from germline, CDR1 is SEHNR and CDR2 is FQNEAQ (reference sequence). This CDR3 contains 14 residues. In DNA, the CDR3 is TGTGCCAGCAGCCAGACTACAGGACAAGAGACCCAGTACTTC. It is translated as CASSQTTGQETQYF.

The V call is TRBV5-1, the J call TRBJ2-3, with TRBD2 matching 8 bases. The V segment lost 0 bases and the J segment 5 bases; nucleotides outside the gene matches: 2. Germline-derived CDR1 and CDR2 are SGHRS and YFSETQ. CDR3 length: 14 residues. CDR3 region: CASSLGAGEDTQYF. The DNA for the CDR3 is TGCGCCAGCAGCTTGGGAGCGGGAGAAGATACGCAGTATTTT.

The V and J genes are TRBV7-8 and TRBJ1-2; 7 nucleotides line up with TRBD1. CDR3 length equals 15 residues. CDR1 SGHVS and CDR2 FQNEAQ come from the germline V gene. Germline trimming cut 5 bases from V and 0 bases from J; bases unmatched to any gene: 6. For the CDR3, the DNA is TGTGCCAGCAGCCAAAGGGGGACAGCTAACTATGGCTACACCTTC. Its protein is CASSQRGTANYGYTF.

The chain is built from TRBV6-6 and TRBJ2-5; TRBD1 matches at 7 bases. This CDR3 has 14 residues. Germline values: CDR1 MNHNY, CDR2 SVGAGI (reference sequence). J gave up 2 bases and V 5 bases, and 5 bases lay outside the gene matches. The CDR3 DNA is TGTGCCAGCAGTGACAGGGTTTTACAAGAGACCCAGTACTTC. As protein: CASSDRVLQETQYF.

The gene calls are TRBV6-4 and TRBJ2-1; 7 bases map to TRBD2. Germline V gene data show CDR1 as MRHNA and CDR2 as SNTAGT. The V and J ends lost 5 bases and 0 bases, in that order; junction bases with no gene match: 7. This CDR3 has 16 amino acids. The chain's CDR3 is CASSPLAASSYNEQFF. CDR3 nucleotides: TGTGCCAGCAGTCCTCTAGCGGCCAGCTCCTACAATGAGCAGTTCTTC.

This chain uses TRBV5-1 with TRBJ1-2; 8 bases match TRBD1. The CDR3 length is 13 residues. Germline CDR1 reads SGHRS; CDR2 reads YFSETQ. The J segment lost 8 bases and the V segment lost 4 bases, leaving 7 bases of the junction unmatched. The CDR3 region is CASSVGQGGGYTF. The CDR3 DNA reads as TGCGCCAGCAGCGTTGGACAGGGCGGAGGCTACACCTTC.

This sequence joins TRBV5-1 and TRBJ2-2, with D maybe TRBD1 (5 bases). The CDR3 has 15 amino acids. CDR1 and CDR2 from the germline V gene are SGHRS and YFSETQ. With 0 bases removed from V and 1 base from J, the gap between germline ends came to 7 bases. CDR3 nucleotides: TGCGCCAGCAGCTTGGTCCAGGGGAACACCGGGGAGCTGTTTTTT. Translation gives CASSLVQGNTGELFF.

V and J are TRBV7-8 and TRBJ1-1; D unclear. In germline, CDR1 is SGHVS, CDR2 FQNEAQ. The CDR3 consists of 17 residues. The V and J ends lost 5 bases and 1 base respectively, with 20 bases between them. As DNA, the CDR3 is TGTGCCAGCAGCCGCCACCGAAGCCGGCAGGAGAACACTGAAGCTTTCTTT. This sequence encodes CASSRHRSRQENTEAFF.

The chain has TRBV14 and TRBJ2-3, with D perhaps matching TRBD1 or TRBD2 (5 bases each). CDR1 SGHDN and CDR2 FVKESK come from the germline V gene. The CDR3 extends over 11 amino acids. V lost 5 bases and J 8 bases, leaving 8 bases between the germline ends. In DNA, the CDR3 is TGTGCCAGCAGCTTTGGGGGTACGCAGTATTTT. Translating gives CASSFGGTQYF.

The chain has TRBV11-2 and TRBJ1-3; D gene uncertain. The germline V and J ends were trimmed by 5 bases and 4 bases, with 9 bases remaining between them. The CDR3 has 13 residues. Germline lookup yields CDR1 SGHAT and CDR2 FQNNGV. CDR3 loop: CASSPFTGNTIYF. In DNA form, the CDR3 reads TGTGCCAGCAGCCCATTCACAGGAAACACCATATATTTT.

This clone appeared once. This chain connects TRBV6-6 to TRBJ2-5, with D possibly TRBD2 on 6 matching bases. Per the germline V gene, CDR1 is MNHNY and CDR2 is SVGAGI (reference sequence). This CDR3 contains 13 residues. Trimming took 8 bases from V and 14 from J, leaving 24 bases between them. Here the CDR3 reads CASSGPGAEDCYF. For the CDR3, the DNA is TGTGCCAGCTCGGGGCCGGGAGCGGAGGACTGCTACTTC.

This clone was seen once. The chain couples TRBV7-2 to TRBJ2-7; no clear D gene. This CDR3 is 15 amino acids long. Germline V gene sequence: CDR1 SGHTA, CDR2 FQGNSA. Trimming left V 4 bases short and J 3 bases short, with 16 bases between. The CDR3 sequence is CASSSEGPRSYEQYF. Written as DNA, the CDR3 is TGTGCCAGCAGCTCCGAAGGACCGAGGAGCTACGAGCAGTACTTC.